A single sample gave rise to the 29 T cell receptor beta chains below, sequenced in a study of T cells in Graves' hyperthyroidism and ophthalmopathy. Amplified TCR beta CDR3 regions came from RNA transcripts. Initially, a first-round RT-PCR of the TCR CDR3 employed the HTBI primer set. TCRdb re-analysed the multiplex PCR reads in MiXCR, keeping a single row per CDR3 protein. Here the sample spans a few hundred thousand distinct CDR3 sequences, 13% to 15% being singletons. Specimen: blood. These receptors all stem from a woman aged 25 to 39 with Graves' ophthalmopathy.

This clonotype was seen just once. With a much larger clone just one base away, this may be a read error. The rearrangement joins TRBV4-1 to TRBJ2-1; the match to TRBD1 covers 12 bases. This CDR3 comprises 15 residues. CDR1 and CDR2 from the germline V gene are MGHRA and YSYEKL. V shed 1 base and J 10 bases; nucleotides not matched to a gene: 5. The CDR3, as DNA: TGCGCCAGCAGCCAAGCCGGGACAGGGGGCTACGAGCAGTTCTTC. Translated: CASSQAGTGGYEQFF.

The rearrangement joins TRBV10-3 to TRBJ1-2; D unresolved. V lost 7 bases to trimming and J lost 0 bases, with 9 bases between them. The CDR3 length is 13 residues. Germline V CDR1 and CDR2: ENHRY, SYGVKD. The CDR3 sequence: CAINRQPNYGYTF. Here the CDR3 DNA reads TGTGCCATCAATCGGCAACCTAACTATGGCTACACCTTC.

This clonotype has a count of ten or more. The chain joins TRBV4-2 to TRBJ2-2; 9 nucleotides match TRBD2. Trimming at V came to 4 bases and at J to 0 bases, leaving 6 bases not matched to a gene. This CDR3 is 17 amino acids long. The V gene's germline CDR1 is LGHNA and CDR2 YNFKEQ. DNA for the CDR3: TGTGCCAGCAGCCCGGCTAGCGGGGCTCCGAACACCGGGGAGCTGTTTTTT. This translates into CASSPASGAPNTGELFF.

The table lists this clonotype with many counts. The genes are TRBV7-6 and TRBJ2-7; possibly TRBD2 for D (5 bases). Trimming removed 1 base from V and 6 bases from J, with 13 bases in between. The CDR3 is made up of 14 amino acids. Germline assignment: CDR1 SGHVS and CDR2 FNYEAQ. The CDR3 here is CASSLGFSRGEQYF. The CDR3 region has the DNA TGTGCCAGCAGCTTAGGGTTCAGCCGGGGCGAGCAGTACTTC. The variable domain in full, completed from reference TRBV7-6 and TRBJ2-7, reads GAGVSQSPRYKVTKRGQDVALRCDPISGHVSLYWYRQALGQGPEFLTYFNYEAQQDKSGLPNDRFSAERPEGSISTLTIQRTEQRDSAMYRCASSLGFSRGEQYFGPGTRLTVT.

Many counts were recorded for this clonotype. This chain uses TRBV28 with TRBJ1-2; possible D gene TRBD1, 5 bases. CDR3 length equals 16 residues. The V end lost 2 bases, the J end lost 3 bases, and 16 bases lay between the germline ends. Germline V gene lookup returns CDR1 MDHEN and CDR2 SYDVKM. CDR3 nucleotide sequence: TGTGCCAGCAGTTTAGGGGGGGGAACCCTCCACTATGGCTACACCTTC. Residues: CASSLGGGTLHYGYTF.

This clonotype was counted at least ten times. This chain links TRBV15 with TRBJ2-1; no definite D call. V was shortened by 0 bases and J by 6 bases, with 6 bases between the two germline ends. Germline lookup yields CDR1 LNHNV and CDR2 YYDKDF (reference sequence). This CDR3 has 13 amino acids. The DNA of the CDR3 is TGTGCCACCAGCAGAGATCCGGGCAATGAGCAGTTCTTC. It specifies CATSRDPGNEQFF.

Turning to this clonotype: At one boundary the junction diverges from the germline segment, which might be a read error. J is TRBJ2-5 and V is TRBV6-1; TRBD2 matches at 8 bases. The length of the CDR3 is 18 residues. Germline CDR1 reads MNHNS; CDR2 reads SASEGT. CDR3 sequence reads: CASSEPAGIAGNQETQCF. The CDR3 bases are TGTGCCAGCAGTGAACCCGCGGGGATAGCGGGGAACCAAGAGACCCAGTGCTTC.

This clonotype was detected many times. The chain is built from TRBV7-3 and TRBJ2-2; D not resolved. This CDR3 is 16 amino acids long. V was pared by 3 bases and J by 5 bases, with 16 bases between. CDR1 and CDR2 from the germline V gene are SGHTA and FQGTGA. This CDR3 is CASSFTGLALTGELFF. The CDR3 DNA reads as TGTGCCAGCAGCTTCACCGGGTTGGCGTTGACCGGGGAGCTGTTTTTT.

This clonotype was counted many times. The chain has TRBV18 and TRBJ2-5; tentative D call: TRBD1 (8 bases). The V and J ends lost 2 bases and 5 bases respectively, with 12 bases between them. The CDR3 is 14 amino acids. Germline lookup yields CDR1 KGHSH and CDR2 LQKENI. CDR3 residues: CASSPDRGGETQYF. The CDR3 DNA is TGTGCCAGCTCACCAGACAGGGGAGGGGAGACCCAGTACTTC.

This clonotype was detected ten times or more. This chain joins TRBV2 and TRBJ1-6; no clear D. Trimming took 4 bases from V and 5 from J, leaving 12 bases between them. The CDR3 is made up of 15 amino acids. The germline V gene encodes CDR1 SNHLY and CDR2 FYNNEI. CDR3 in amino acids: CASSVGREHNSPLHF. The CDR3 DNA reads TGTGCCAGCAGTGTTGGACGGGAGCATAATTCACCCCTCCACTTT.

Only a few counts were recorded for this clonotype. The chain carries TRBV6-5 and TRBJ2-5, with TRBD2 matching 9 bases. Per the germline V gene, CDR1 is MNHEY and CDR2 is SVGAGI. The CDR3 covers 16 residues. V dropped 0 bases and J dropped 3; count of bases not matched to a gene: 5. The CDR3 sequence is CASSYSLAGAKETQYF. The CDR3, as DNA: TGTGCCAGCAGTTACTCATTAGCGGGGGCCAAAGAGACCCAGTACTTC.

This clonotype was recorded at least ten times. The genes are TRBV7-2 and TRBJ2-2; D uncertain. V was clipped by 5 bases and J by 6 bases, with 22 bases between them. Germline lookup yields CDR1 SGHTA and CDR2 FQGNSA. The CDR3 loop spans 17 amino acids. CDR3 coding DNA: TGTGCCAGCAGCCCCAGGCCCCCGCTAGAGTACGCCGGGGAGCTGTTTTTT. Amino acids: CASSPRPPLEYAGELFF.

This clonotype was picked up many times. The V and J genes are TRBV5-6 and TRBJ2-7; a possible D gene is TRBD1 (6 bases). V was cut by 4 bases and J by 0 bases, with 11 bases left in between. Germline CDR1 is SGHDT and CDR2 is YYEEEE. The CDR3 runs to 14 residues. The CDR3 DNA sequence: TGTGCCAGCAGCGAAAGGGACAACTCCTACGAGCAGTACTTC. Protein product: CASSERDNSYEQYF.

The chain has TRBV18 and TRBJ1-2; D possibly corresponds to TRBD1 (5 bases). The CDR3 length is 17 residues. Germline V gene lookup returns CDR1 KGHSH and CDR2 LQKENI. V was cut by 2 bases and J by 4 bases, with 20 bases left in between. In DNA, the CDR3 is TGTGCCAGCTCACCAGAGGTGGGGACCACCGGATTCTATGGCTACACCTTC. This sequence encodes CASSPEVGTTGFYGYTF.

V gene TRBV12-3 or TRBV12-4 combines with J gene TRBJ1-2; no firm D call. Between the trimmed V and J ends, which lost 8 bases and 13 bases, there was a span of 11 bases. The CDR3 length is 9 residues. For the CDR3, the DNA is TGTGCCAGCGGGCTGGTGGGCACCTTC. It encodes CASGLVGTF.

This clonotype was observed at least ten times. The chain has TRBV12-3 or TRBV12-4 and TRBJ1-1; D may be TRBD1 (6 bases). Trimming removed 3 bases from V and 1 base from J, with 15 bases in between. CDR3 length: 16 residues. The CDR3 region is CASSFLRGPSNTEAFF. The CDR3 nucleotides read TGTGCCAGCAGTTTCCTCCGGGGGCCATCGAACACTGAAGCTTTCTTT.

This clonotype was counted ten times or more. CDR3 sequence reads: CASSPDAGVGGYTF. CDR3 in DNA: TGTGCCAGCTCACCCGACGCAGGGGTGGGTGGCTACACCTTC. This chain connects TRBV18 to TRBJ1-2; D is perhaps TRBD1 (6 bases). Trimming took 3 bases from V and 7 from J, leaving 15 bases between them. The CDR3 totals 14 residues. Germline CDR1 reads KGHSH; CDR2 reads LQKENI.

This clonotype was seen only a few times. The chain has TRBV5-4 and TRBJ2-1; possibly TRBD2 for D (6 bases). V shed 4 bases and J shed 7 bases, with 12 bases lying between them. CDR1 SGHNT and CDR2 YYREEE come from the germline V gene (reference sequence). This CDR3 is 13 amino acids long. This chain's CDR3 is CASSRDWVNEQFF. The CDR3 bases are TGTGCCAGCAGCAGGGACTGGGTAAATGAGCAGTTCTTC. Using reference TRBV5-4 and TRBJ2-1 for the parts outside the CDR3, the full variable domain is ETGVTQSPTHLIKTRGQQVTLRCSSQSGHNTVSWYQQALGQGPQFIFQYYREEENGRGNFPPRFSGLQFPNYSSELNVNALELDDSALYLCASSRDWVNEQFFGPGTRLTVL.

This clonotype has ten or more counts. V usage is TRBV2 and J usage is TRBJ1-3; D perhaps matches TRBD1 (5 bases). The germline V and J ends were trimmed by 6 bases and 0 bases, with 12 bases remaining between them. This CDR3 comprises 15 residues. Germline CDR1 SNHLY, CDR2 FYNNEI. CDR3 sequence reads: CASRHLQDSGNTIYF. In DNA form, the CDR3 reads TGTGCCAGCAGACATTTACAGGACTCTGGAAACACCATATATTTT.

This clonotype was counted ten times or more. The chain employs TRBV5-1 and TRBJ2-3, with D perhaps being TRBD1 or TRBD2 (5 bases each). Germline CDR1 SGHRS, CDR2 YFSETQ. V was clipped by 3 bases and J by 2 bases, with 13 bases between them. CDR3 length: 15 amino acids. This CDR3 is CASSSPGRNTDTQYF. The CDR3 nucleotides read TGCGCCAGCAGCTCTCCGGGACGCAACACAGATACGCAGTATTTT.

Note on this clonotype: This sequence may be a read error, since a much larger clone differs from it by one base. This chain uses TRBV27 with TRBJ1-4; D remains unclear. The V end lost 6 bases, the J end lost 10 bases, and 18 bases lay between the germline ends. This CDR3 spans 14 amino acids. Germline CDR1 MNHEY, CDR2 SMNVEV (reference sequence). The CDR3 region has the DNA TGTGCCAGCAGCCTCCGGTTGGAGAAGGGAAAACTGTTTTTT. It is translated as CASSLRLEKGKLFF.

Only a few counts were recorded for this clonotype. An end of the junction differs from the germline gene, which may be a read error. The V and J genes are TRBV3-1 and TRBJ1-1, with 7 bases fitting TRBD1. The CDR3 has 15 residues. Germline assignment: CDR1 LGHDT and CDR2 YNNKEL (reference sequence). The CDR3 DNA is TGTGCCAGCAGCCAGGCAGGGGGGGAGAACACTGAAACTTTCTTT. It codes for CASSQAGGENTETFF.

This clonotype was counted many times. The genes are TRBV27 and TRBJ2-1; 7 positions agree with TRBD1. Germline V gene sequence: CDR1 MNHEY, CDR2 SMNVEV (reference sequence). The trim removed 6 bases at V and 1 base at J, leaving 6 bases unmatched. The length of the CDR3 is 15 residues. The CDR3 is CASRRQGWSYNEQFF. In DNA form, the CDR3 reads TGTGCCAGCAGGCGACAGGGATGGTCCTACAATGAGCAGTTCTTC.

In this sample, this clonotype turned up a few times. This chain links TRBV15 with TRBJ1-2; no definite D call. Trimming removed 0 bases from V and 1 base from J, with 9 bases in between. CDR3 size: 15 residues. Germline V gene lookup returns CDR1 LNHNV and CDR2 YYDKDF (reference sequence). In nucleotides, the CDR3 is TGTGCCACCAGCAGAGATCAACGGAATAACTATGGCTACACCTTC. Residues: CATSRDQRNNYGYTF.

Many counts were recorded for this clonotype. The CDR3 is CASRRSGVINTGELFF. The DNA of the CDR3 is TGTGCCAGCAGACGCAGCGGGGTTATCAACACCGGGGAGCTGTTTTTT. The V gene is TRBV6-1, the J gene TRBJ2-2, with 7 bases that match TRBD2. The CDR3 extends over 16 amino acids. V gave up 6 bases and J gave up 2 bases; unmatched junction bases: 9. Germline V gives CDR1 MNHNS, CDR2 SASEGT.

Only a few counts were recorded for this clonotype. The J gene is TRBJ1-3, the V gene TRBV6-1; a possible D gene is TRBD1 (6 bases). Trimming stripped 5 bases from V and 2 bases from J, with 16 bases between. Germline V gives CDR1 MNHNS, CDR2 SASEGT. This CDR3 is 16 amino acids long. The CDR3 loop is CASSSGATGPGNTIYF. The DNA for the CDR3 is TGTGCCAGCAGTTCTGGGGCGACAGGACCTGGAAACACCATATATTTT.

Comments on this clonotype: A junction boundary mismatches the germline segment, possibly from a read error. J is TRBJ2-1 and V is TRBV20-1; 8 positions agree with TRBD2. This CDR3 has 20 residues. Germline CDR1 is DFQATT and CDR2 is SNEGSKA (reference sequence). In nucleotides, the CDR3 is TGCAGTATCTTCCTGGTACGGGGGGGCCTGAAAATATGGCGGCCCAATGGGCAGTTCTTC. Translating it yields CSIFLVRGGLKIWRPNGQFF.

This clonotype was seen many times. The J gene is TRBJ2-1, the V gene TRBV12-3 or TRBV12-4, with 8 bases lining up with TRBD1. Unmatched junction bases numbered 12, after V lost 6 bases and J lost 5 bases. The CDR3 length is 16 residues. CDR3 DNA: TGTGCCAGCAGAGAAACCGGGACAGGTCGGGACAATGAGCAGTTCTTC. Its translation: CASRETGTGRDNEQFF.

This clonotype showed up just a few times. CDR3 residues: CATTKVAGANVLTF. The CDR3 bases are TGTGCCACCACCAAGGTGGCTGGGGCCAACGTCCTGACTTTC. The J gene is TRBJ2-6, the V gene TRBV15; D call uncertain. Germline loops: CDR1 LNHNV, CDR2 YYDKDF (reference sequence). This CDR3 has 14 amino acids. V shed 7 bases and J shed 2 bases, with 9 bases lying between them.